A selection of T cell receptor beta chains follows, all from one sample in a study of cytomegalovirus exposure and HLA in healthy donors. The repertoire was sequenced with immunoSEQ multiplex PCR; TCRdb's copy has only in-frame clones and lacks some. The sample includes 150,000 to 200,000 clones, around 80% of them seen just once. What was sequenced was PBMCs. Source of these receptors: a woman aged 40 to 55 in good health and CMV-seronegative. CDR3s include the opening cysteine and the closing phenylalanine or tryptophan. The D gene is left open where the match is weak. Part of the rows lack a size; the others show once, few, many or a class for expanded clones.

d_call j_call clone_size v_call cdr3_nt cdr3_aa
. TRBJ2-5 . TRBV15 TGTGCCACCAGCGAATCTAGTAGTAGGGAGACCCAGTACTTC CATSESSSRETQYF
. TRBJ1-1 . TRBV18 TGTGCCAGCTCACCAAGTATCCCCCGGGAGAACACTGAAGCTTTCTTT CASSPSIPRENTEAFF
. TRBJ2-2 few TRBV5-1 TGCGCCAGCAGCTTGGCCAGGGAAACCGGGGAGCTGTTTTTT CASSLARETGELFF
TRBD1 TRBJ1-2 . TRBV7-8 TGTGCCAGCAGCCTCTTATTACGACAGGGGGCGCGGGCTGGCTACACCTTC CASSLLLRQGARAGYTF
. TRBJ1-1 . TRBV7-9 TGTGCCAGCAGCCTTGACCGGGGAGAAGCTTTCTTT CASSLDRGEAFF
. TRBJ2-3 . TRBV7-9 TGTGCCAGCAGTCTCGGGTACGCGGGATTGTACACAGATACGCAGTATTTT CASSLGYAGLYTDTQYF
TRBD2 TRBJ2-7 . TRBV7-9 TGTGCCAGCTATGGCGGGAGCTCCTACGAGCAGTACTTC CASYGGSSYEQYF
TRBD2 TRBJ2-1 . TRBV7-8 TGTGCCAGCAGCTTAGGGGTTGGTAGCGGGAATGAGCAGTTCTTC CASSLGVGSGNEQFF
. TRBJ2-5 . TRBV5-1 TGCGCCAGCAGCCCGGGTCGGGTAGGAAGGCAGACCCAGTACTTC CASSPGRVGRQTQYF
TRBD1 TRBJ2-2 . TRBV2 TGTGCCAGCAGTGAAACAGGGGGCACCGGGGAGCTGTTTTTT CASSETGGTGELFF
. TRBJ2-7 . TRBV6-1 TGTGCCAGCAGTGAAGTAGGGACACGCTACGAGCAGTACTTC CASSEVGTRYEQYF
TRBD2 TRBJ2-3 . TRBV13 TGTGCCAGCAGTCCAACTAGCGGGGCCCACTCAGCAGATACGCAGTATTTT CASSPTSGAHSADTQYF
TRBD2 TRBJ2-1 . TRBV15 TGTGCCACCAGTCCGGAGCGGGAGGGCTACAATGAGCAGTTCTTC CATSPEREGYNEQFF
TRBD2 TRBJ2-7 . TRBV4-2 TGTGCCAGCAGCCAAGATGAAGGGACTAGCGGGAGTTCGGGCGAGCAGTACTTC CASSQDEGTSGSSGEQYF
TRBD1 TRBJ2-2 . TRBV4-1 TGCGCCAGCAGCCAAGAGCAGCAGGGGGCGAACACCGGGGAGCTGTTTTTT CASSQEQQGANTGELFF
TRBD2 TRBJ2-3 . TRBV14 TGTGCCAGCAGCTCCCTCGGCGGGGGAAGAACTGCAGATACGCAGTATTTT CASSSLGGGRTADTQYF
. TRBJ1-5 . TRBV9 TGTGCCAGCAGCTCCGGGGATGGTGTTAATCAGCCCCAGCATTTT CASSSGDGVNQPQHF
TRBD1 TRBJ2-5 few TRBV15 TGTGCCACCAGCAGAGGGGGGACAGGGGGTGAGACCCAGTACTTC CATSRGGTGGETQYF